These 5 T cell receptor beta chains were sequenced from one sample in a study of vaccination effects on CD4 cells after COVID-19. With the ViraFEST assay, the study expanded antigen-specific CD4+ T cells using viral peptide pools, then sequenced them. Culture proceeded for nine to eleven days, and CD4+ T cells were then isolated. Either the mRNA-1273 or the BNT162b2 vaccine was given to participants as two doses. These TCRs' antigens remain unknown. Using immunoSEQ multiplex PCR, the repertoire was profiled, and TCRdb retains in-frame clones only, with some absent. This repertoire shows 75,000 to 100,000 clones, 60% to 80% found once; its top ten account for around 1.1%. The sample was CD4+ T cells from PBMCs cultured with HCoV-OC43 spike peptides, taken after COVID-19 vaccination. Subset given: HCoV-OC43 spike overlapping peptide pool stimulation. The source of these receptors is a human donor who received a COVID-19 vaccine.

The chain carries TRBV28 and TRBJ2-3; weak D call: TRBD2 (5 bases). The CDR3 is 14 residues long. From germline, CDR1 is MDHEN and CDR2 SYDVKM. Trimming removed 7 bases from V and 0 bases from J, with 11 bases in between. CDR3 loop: CASTRDRSTDTQYF. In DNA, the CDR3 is TGTGCCAGCACCCGGGATCGAAGCACAGATACGCAGTATTTT.

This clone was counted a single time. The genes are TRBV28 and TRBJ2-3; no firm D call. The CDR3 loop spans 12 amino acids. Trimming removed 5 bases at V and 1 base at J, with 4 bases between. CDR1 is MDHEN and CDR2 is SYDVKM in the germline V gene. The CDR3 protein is CASSSRTDTQYF. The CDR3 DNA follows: TGTGCCAGCAGTAGCCGCACAGATACGCAGTATTTT.

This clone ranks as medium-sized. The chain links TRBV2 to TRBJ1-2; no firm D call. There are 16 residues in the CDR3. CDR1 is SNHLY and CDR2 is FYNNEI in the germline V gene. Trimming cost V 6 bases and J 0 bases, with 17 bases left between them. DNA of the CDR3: TGTGCCAGCAGCGCAAGACCCGGATCCCCTAACTATGGCTACACCTTC. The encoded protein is CASSARPGSPNYGYTF. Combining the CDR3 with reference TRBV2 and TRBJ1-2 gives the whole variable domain EPEVTQTPSHQVTQMGQEVILRCVPISNHLYFYWYRQILGQKVEFLVSFYNNEISEKSEIFDDQFSVERPDGSNFTLKIRSTKLEDSAMYFCASSARPGSPNYGYTFGSGTRLTVV.

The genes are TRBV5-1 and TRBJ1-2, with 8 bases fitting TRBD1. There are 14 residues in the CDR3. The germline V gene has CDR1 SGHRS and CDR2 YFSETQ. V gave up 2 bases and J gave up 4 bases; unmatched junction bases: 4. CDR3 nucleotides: TGCGCCAGCAGCTTATCAGGGGGCGCCTATGGCTACACCTTC. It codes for CASSLSGGAYGYTF.

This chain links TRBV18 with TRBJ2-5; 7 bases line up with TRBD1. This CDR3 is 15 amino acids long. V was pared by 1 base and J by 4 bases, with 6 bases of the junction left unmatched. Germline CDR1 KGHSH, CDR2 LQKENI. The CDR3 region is CASSPRVQGLETQYF. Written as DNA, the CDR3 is TGTGCCAGCTCACCACGGGTACAGGGGCTAGAGACCCAGTACTTC.